The rows below give T cell receptor beta chains drawn from one sample of a study of graft-versus-host responses after intestinal transplantation. Antigens of these TCRs are unknown. Profiled with immunoSEQ multiplex PCR; TCRdb holds only in-frame clones, not every one. The sample yields 25,000 to 35,000 clones, roughly 80% seen once. The sample was unstimulated CD8+ T cells sorted from spleen or lymph node cells, taken before intestinal transplant. These receptors came from a human donor who received an intestinal transplant. The CDR3 runs from the conserved cysteine through the conserved F or W. The D gene is left open where the match is weak. Clone size is stated in some rows and not others, as once, few, many or a class when expanded.

v_call	d_call	clone_size	j_call	cdr3_aa	cdr3_nt
TRBV15	TRBD2	NA	TRBJ2-7	CATSPGTSGSYEQYF	TGTGCCACCTCGCCCGGGACTAGCGGCTCCTACGAGCAGTACTTC
TRBV11-2	NA	NA	TRBJ2-5	CASSLFTEETQYF	TGTGCCAGCAGCTTATTCACAGAAGAGACCCAGTACTTC
TRBV7-9	NA	medium-sized	TRBJ1-2	CASSSDLGRAYGYTF	TGTGCCAGCAGCTCCGACCTCGGCAGGGCCTATGGCTACACCTTC
TRBV28	TRBD2	NA	TRBJ2-7	CASSFSGANLYEQYF	TGTGCCAGCAGTTTTAGCGGGGCTAACCTATACGAGCAGTACTTC
TRBV11-1	NA	NA	TRBJ1-6	CASSVGSDASLPLHF	TGTGCCAGCAGCGTCGGGAGCGATGCCAGTCTACCCCTCCACTTT
TRBV7-3	TRBD1	NA	TRBJ2-7	CASSHDRGESFEQYF	TGTGCCAGCAGCCACGACAGGGGGGAGTCCTTCGAGCAGTACTTC
TRBV30	TRBD1	few	TRBJ1-6	CAWTPGQGNSPLHF	TGTGCCTGGACCCCGGGACAGGGAAATTCACCCCTCCACTTT
TRBV27	TRBD1	NA	TRBJ2-7	CASSLSKGTDPFAYEQYF	TGTGCCAGCAGTTTATCAAAAGGGACAGATCCGTTCGCCTACGAGCAGTACTTC
TRBV27	TRBD1	NA	TRBJ2-7	CATRQGSSYEQYF	TGTGCCACACGACAGGGGAGCTCCTACGAGCAGTACTTC
TRBV11-3	TRBD2	NA	TRBJ2-1	CASSPGGVAGNEQFF	TGTGCCAGCAGCCCCGGCGGCGTAGCGGGCAATGAGCAGTTCTTC
TRBV7-9	NA	NA	TRBJ2-3	CASNPSADWGTDTQYF	TGTGCCAGCAACCCATCGGCGGACTGGGGCACAGATACGCAGTATTTT
TRBV27	TRBD2	few	TRBJ2-7	CASSPLAGGYSYEQYF	TGTGCCAGCAGTCCACTAGCGGGAGGATATTCCTACGAGCAGTACTTC
TRBV18	NA	NA	TRBJ2-2	CASSPPTDNTGELFF	TGTGCCAGCTCACCACCCACAGACAACACCGGGGAGCTGTTTTTT
TRBV10-3	TRBD2	once	TRBJ2-3	CAISGREADTQYF	TGTGCCATCTCGGGGCGGGAGGCAGATACGCAGTATTTT
TRBV5-4	NA	NA	TRBJ1-2	CASRVCIPGKTYGYTF	TGTGCCAGCAGAGTTTGCATACCAGGAAAGACCTATGGCTACACCTTC
TRBV27	TRBD1	NA	TRBJ1-4	CASSLLSGGHEKLFF	TGTGCCAGCAGTTTGTTATCAGGGGGCCATGAAAAACTGTTTTTT
TRBV11-2	NA	once	TRBJ2-7	CASRTGGLSYEQYF	TGTGCCAGCAGGACCGGGGGGCTCTCCTACGAGCAGTACTTC
TRBV7-9	NA	NA	TRBJ2-3	CASRTSPGTPPDTQYF	TGTGCCAGCAGAACCTCCCCCGGGACTCCCCCTGATACGCAGTATTTT
TRBV27	TRBD1	NA	TRBJ2-7	CASSSPGQGTYEQYF	TGTGCCAGCAGTTCTCCGGGACAGGGGACCTACGAGCAGTACTTC
TRBV6-5	NA	NA	TRBJ2-1	CASSRDISSYNEQFF	TGTGCCAGCAGCCGGGACATTAGCTCCTACAATGAGCAGTTCTTC
TRBV15	NA	NA	TRBJ2-1	CATSREGQEGRDEQFF	TGTGCCACCAGCAGAGAGGGGCAGGAGGGTCGCGATGAGCAGTTCTTC
TRBV4-1	NA	NA	TRBJ2-1	CASSQERDLFYNEQFF	TGCGCCAGCAGCCAAGAAAGGGACTTGTTCTACAATGAGCAGTTCTTC
TRBV7-8	TRBD2	few	TRBJ2-7	CASSPRGGAYEQYF	TGTGCCAGCAGTCCCCGGGGAGGGGCCTACGAGCAGTACTTC
TRBV28	TRBD2	NA	TRBJ2-1	CASSLNGADPGGYNEQFF	TGTGCCAGCAGTTTAAATGGTGCGGACCCCGGGGGGTACAATGAGCAGTTCTTC
TRBV15	TRBD1	NA	TRBJ2-7	CATSRDGTGSEQYF	TGTGCCACCAGCAGAGATGGGACAGGGAGCGAGCAGTACTTC
TRBV7-3	NA	NA	TRBJ2-5	CASSLGGSAPQYF	TGTGCCAGCAGCTTAGGAGGTTCCGCCCCCCAGTACTTC
TRBV2	TRBD2	NA	TRBJ2-3	CARTEGTSGPIWDTQYF	TGTGCCAGGACGGAGGGGACTAGCGGCCCCATTTGGGATACGCAGTATTTT
TRBV28	NA	few	TRBJ2-7	CASSPTVTEQYF	TGTGCCAGCAGCCCCACGGTAACCGAGCAGTACTTC
TRBV5-1	NA	once	TRBJ2-1	CASSLVKEDVDNEQFF	TGCGCCAGCAGCTTGGTGAAGGAGGATGTAGACAATGAGCAGTTCTTC
TRBV7-8	TRBD2	NA	TRBJ2-3	CASTQSGKRADTQYF	TGTGCCAGCACCCAGAGCGGGAAGAGGGCAGATACGCAGTATTTT
TRBV7-9	NA	few	TRBJ1-1	CASSFGDTEAFF	TGTGCCAGCAGCTTCGGGGATACTGAAGCTTTCTTT
TRBV18	TRBD1	once	TRBJ1-1	CASSEHPGTENTEAFF	TGTGCCAGCTCGGAACATCCCGGGACAGAGAACACTGAAGCTTTCTTT
TRBV28	TRBD1	NA	TRBJ1-4	CASSLFGGGGEKLFF	TGTGCCAGCAGTTTATTTGGAGGGGGCGGCGAAAAACTGTTTTTT
TRBV29-1	TRBD2	NA	TRBJ2-3	CSVEDGTRRDTQYF	TGCAGCGTTGAAGATGGGACTAGGAGAGATACGCAGTATTTT
TRBV10-3	NA	NA	TRBJ1-1	CAISEGPEAFF	TGTGCCATCAGTGAGGGGCCTGAAGCTTTCTTT